This is a list of T cell receptor beta chains from one sample in a study of CD8 T cells in Susac syndrome. TCRdb independently ran MiXCR on the immunoSEQ multiplex PCR reads; one entry per CDR3 protein. The profile covers approximately 190,000 distinct CDR3 sequences, with approximately 93% appearing a single time and roughly 0.096% taken by the ten largest. The specimen sequenced was CD4+ T cells from PBMCs. Receptors were obtained from a human donor in good health. The CDR3 runs from the conserved cysteine through the conserved F or W. Fields, in order: V gene, D gene, clone size, J gene, CDR3 DNA, CDR3 protein. A D gene is named only where the DNA matches it firmly. Size is stated for part of the rows, as once, few or many counts, or as a class when the clone is expanded.

TRBV18	TRBD1	NA	TRBJ1-1	TGTGCCAGCTCCCAGGGGGGAGGCCGTGAAGCTTTCTTT	CASSQGGGREAFF
TRBV25-1	TRBD1	NA	TRBJ1-3	TGTGCCAGCAGTGAATCCGGGACAGGGTTCGCCCAGAGCTCTGGAAACACCATATATTTT	CASSESGTGFAQSSGNTIYF
TRBV23-1	NA	NA	TRBJ1-6	TGCGCCAGCAGCCCTCCCCCCCCAGGGAACTATAATTCACCCCTCCACTTT	CASSPPPPGNYNSPLHF
TRBV5-1	TRBD1	NA	TRBJ2-5	TGCGCCAGCAGCTTGGGGGGACAGGATTACGGGACCCAGTACTTC	CASSLGGQDYGTQYF
TRBV5-4	TRBD1	NA	TRBJ2-3	TGTGCCAGCAGCTTGGGGCAAGGGACAGGGGGCACAGATACGCAGTATTTT	CASSLGQGTGGTDTQYF
TRBV14	NA	NA	TRBJ2-7	TGTGCCAGCAGCCTCCCAGGAAGGGGGTACGAGCAGTACTTC	CASSLPGRGYEQYF
TRBV7-2	NA	NA	TRBJ2-1	TGTGCCAGCAGCCCAGGGAGGTATGAGCAGTTCTTC	CASSPGRYEQFF
TRBV12-3/TRBV12-4	NA	NA	TRBJ2-1	TGTGCCAGCAGTTTCGGTGGACTCTTTCCGAGGGGCTCCTACAATGAGCAGTTCTTC	CASSFGGLFPRGSYNEQFF
TRBV6-5	NA	NA	TRBJ2-2	TGTGCCAGCAGTTACGCTGGGACATCCACCGGGGAGCTGTTTTTT	CASSYAGTSTGELFF
TRBV9	NA	NA	TRBJ2-3	TGTGCCAGCAGCGTACTGGCGAGCACAGATACGCAGTATTTT	CASSVLASTDTQYF
TRBV2	NA	once	TRBJ2-3	TGTGCCAGCAGAGGAGGGCCTAGCACAGATACGCAGTATTTT	CASRGGPSTDTQYF